These 13 T cell receptor beta chains were sequenced from one sample in a study of T cells in narcolepsy. Here immunoSEQ multiplex PCR was the method, and the copy in TCRdb shows in-frame clones only, minus some. The data contain tens of thousands of clones, more than 65% of them seen just once; the ten biggest clones take up less than 8.5%. The material sequenced was memory (CD45RA-) CD4+ T cells from blood. The receptor set was obtained from a human donor in good health.

This clone was detected only a few times. This rearrangement joins TRBV2 to TRBJ2-3, with D perhaps matching TRBD2 (6 bases). CDR1 SNHLY and CDR2 FYNNEI come from the germline V gene. The V end lost 4 bases, the J end lost 1 base, and 9 bases lay between the germline ends. The CDR3 covers 14 residues. In nucleotides, the CDR3 is TGTGCCAGCAGTGGGTCTAGCGGCACAGATACGCAGTATTTT. Translated: CASSGSSGTDTQYF.

The chain is built from TRBV6-5 and TRBJ1-1; D remains ambiguous. This CDR3 is built from 12 residues. The germline gives CDR1 MNHEY, CDR2 SVGAGI. V was clipped by 0 bases and J by 5 bases, with 4 bases between them. The chain's CDR3 is CASSYSETEAFF. CDR3 sequence (DNA): TGTGCCAGCAGTTACTCCGAGACTGAAGCTTTCTTT.

This sequence joins TRBV5-4 and TRBJ2-1; 9 bases match TRBD2. The CDR3 is 15 residues long. V dropped 4 bases and J dropped 4; count of bases not matched to a gene: 6. Germline assignment: CDR1 SGHNT and CDR2 YYREEE (reference sequence). For the CDR3, the DNA is TGTGCCAGCAGCGAGGGACTAGCCAGTTACAATGAGCAGTTCTTC. Its protein is CASSEGLASYNEQFF.

This chain links TRBV7-8 with TRBJ1-1, with D maybe TRBD1 (6 bases). The CDR3 sequence is 14 residues long. From germline, CDR1 is SGHVS and CDR2 FQNEAQ. The V and J ends lost 5 bases and 1 base respectively, with 11 bases between them. CDR3 sequence reads: CASSADRKNTEAFF. The CDR3, as DNA: TGTGCCAGCAGCGCCGACAGGAAGAACACTGAAGCTTTCTTT.

In this sample, this clone turned up once. This chain connects TRBV6-6 to TRBJ2-5, with TRBD2 matching 12 bases. This CDR3 region has 16 residues. The V gene's germline CDR1 is MNHNY and CDR2 SVGAGI (reference sequence). J was trimmed by 3 bases and V by 5 bases; bases with no gene match: 7. CDR3 amino acids: CASSTTSGGSKETQYF. The CDR3 DNA follows: TGTGCCAGCAGTACGACTAGCGGGGGTTCCAAAGAGACCCAGTACTTC.

The rearrangement uses TRBV7-8 and TRBJ2-3; either TRBD1 or TRBD2 may fit D (5 bases each). Germline V lookup: CDR1 SGHVS, CDR2 FQNEAQ. The length of the CDR3 is 14 residues. V was trimmed by 5 bases and J by 3 bases, leaving 12 bases between them. The DNA of the CDR3 is TGTGCCAGCAGCCCCGGGGCTTCTACAGATACGCAGTATTTT. Residues: CASSPGASTDTQYF.

J is TRBJ1-2 and V is TRBV10-2; 8 positions agree with TRBD1. J lost 5 bases, V lost 6 bases, and 5 bases had no gene match. The CDR3 is 13 residues long. The germline CDR1 and CDR2 sequences are WSHSY and SAAADI. CDR3 DNA sequence: TGCGCCAGCAGCCCGACAGGGGAATATGGCTACACCTTC. It encodes CASSPTGEYGYTF.

About this clone: A read error may produce the germline difference seen at one junction end. The V and J genes are TRBV13 and TRBJ2-7, with TRBD1 matching 7 bases. CDR1 and CDR2 from the germline V gene are PRHDT and FYEKMQ (reference sequence). The CDR3 runs to 16 residues. CDR3 DNA sequence: TGTGCCAGCAGCTTAGGAACCGGGACAGTCTCCCACGAGCAGTACTTC. Translation: CASSLGTGTVSHEQYF.

This clone has more than one count but fewer than ten. The gene calls are TRBV5-1 and TRBJ2-1, with 11 bases lining up with TRBD2. CDR3 length equals 14 residues. Per germline, CDR1 SGHRS and CDR2 YFSETQ. The junction had 5 bases not matched to a gene; V was cut back by 0 bases and J by 12 bases. The CDR3 spells CASSLEWLAGGQFF. In DNA form, the CDR3 reads TGCGCCAGCAGCTTGGAGTGGCTAGCGGGGGGGCAGTTCTTC. The whole variable domain, filled in from reference TRBV5-1 and TRBJ2-1, reads KAGVTQTPRYLIKTRGQQVTLSCSPISGHRSVSWYQQTPGQGLQFLFEYFSETQRNKGNFPGRFSGRQFSNSRSEMNVSTLELGDSALYLCASSLEWLAGGQFFGPGTRLTVL.

The chain combines TRBV5-1 with TRBJ2-1, with 9 bases that match TRBD2. Germline CDR1 SGHRS, CDR2 YFSETQ. V dropped 2 bases and J dropped 1; count of bases not matched to a gene: 7. This CDR3 is 17 amino acids long. CDR3: CASSFPQREVSYNEQFF. The DNA of the CDR3 is TGCGCCAGCAGCTTCCCACAGCGGGAGGTATCCTACAATGAGCAGTTCTTC.

This chain joins TRBV18 and TRBJ2-7; weak D call: TRBD1 (6 bases). CDR3 length: 13 residues. Germline lookup yields CDR1 KGHSH and CDR2 LQKENI. V was clipped by 6 bases and J by 5 bases, with 14 bases between them. CDR3 sequence reads: CASSSNRDNEQYF. Here the CDR3 DNA reads TGTGCCAGCTCCAGCAACAGGGACAACGAGCAGTACTTC.

The rearrangement joins TRBV28 to TRBJ2-7; D is unclear. The CDR3 covers 12 residues. Trimming removed 1 base at V and 3 bases at J, with 4 bases between. Germline loops: CDR1 MDHEN, CDR2 SYDVKM. The CDR3: CASSLLGYEQYF. DNA of the CDR3: TGTGCCAGCAGTTTATTGGGCTACGAGCAGTACTTC. The full variable domain, with the rest looked up from reference TRBV28 and TRBJ2-7, is DVKVTQSSRYLVKRTGEKVFLECVQDMDHENMFWYRQDPGLGLRLIYFSYDVKMKEKGDIPEGYSVSREKKERFSLILESASTNQTSMYLCASSLLGYEQYFGPGTRLTVT.

J is TRBJ1-5 and V is TRBV6-1; no definite D call. The germline CDR1 and CDR2 sequences are MNHNS and SASEGT. With 6 bases removed from V and 3 bases from J, the gap between germline ends came to 12 bases. CDR3 length: 14 amino acids. The CDR3 region has the DNA TGTGCCAGCAGCGGAGTGTTTGACAATCAGCCCCAGCATTTT. Protein sequence: CASSGVFDNQPQHF.